Sequencing of this T cell receptor (beta chain) was carried out in a study of T cells in Graves' hyperthyroidism and ophthalmopathy (dated by TCRdb to the late 2010s). Regarding the study in general: To identify distinguishing TCR V-J signatures, a discovery cohort of around 100 patients was used, comprising approximately 40 with Graves' ophthalmopathy and around 57 with stable Graves' hyperthyroidism. Prospective prediction of ophthalmopathy was tested in an independent validation cohort consisting of some 19 hyperthyroidism patients and approximately 16 patients who later progressed to ophthalmopathy. After blood sampling, hyperthyroidism patients were treated with methimazole at a starting dose of 30 mg daily, and ophthalmopathy patients were treated with high-dose intravenous methylprednisolone. The paper reports TCR Vbeta CDR3 sequencing of over 120 peripheral blood samples: 40 to 45 ophthalmopathy, some 80 hyperthyroidism and some 17 progressor patients. For training and testing, the 95 to 100 patients in the discovery cohort were randomly divided in a 7:3 ratio. Thyroid tissue and blood T-cell repertoires from more than five Graves' hyperthyroidism patients were also compared in the study.

TCR beta CDR3 regions were amplified from RNA transcripts. The TCR CDR3 was subjected to a first round of RT-PCR using the HTBI primer set and the Qiagen OneStep RT-PCR kit. A second multiplex PCR round built the libraries, followed by size selection and purification. Paired-end sequencing of the libraries was performed with 100 bp reads on an Illumina HiSeq2000. The source study handled its data this way. SOAPnuke was used to process the raw data, removing reads that contained adapters or uncalled bases, had a mean Phred below 15, or lacked an exact match to the constant primer or identifier. COPE v1.2.5 was used to merge the high-quality paired reads, and each unique nucleotide sequence was defined as a clonotype. Clonotypes were aligned to IMGT TRBV, TRBD and TRBJ reference segments using MiTCR v1.1. Only V-J combinations with frequency above 0.0001, covering about 99% of repertoires, were analysed. A TCS score was defined as the ratio between F50 (clonal expansion) and ExV (chaos), using BLOSUM62-based TCRdist between CDR3 peptides within each V-J. Welch's t-statistics and random forest reduced just over 500 V-J features to under 15, which were used in a naive Bayes classifier (R e1071). The similarity between thyroid and blood repertoires was quantified using the Morisita-Horn index. Starting from the raw public reads, TCRdb applied fastp trimming at Q25, assembled clones with MiXCR and retained in-frame beta chains. Under each unique CDR3 protein, matching rows form one entry showing the most common genes and DNA. For this entry, the V and J calls and clone size follow TCRdb and not the study's own pipeline. The sample contains about 98,000 distinct CDR3 sequences, approximately 39% of them found a single time. Around 9.6% of the sample rests with the top ten.

Beyond this particular receptor, the publication reports: A 13 V-J signature model separated ophthalmopathy from stable hyperthyroidism, with 87.88% sensitivity and roughly 81% specificity in cross-validation and 80%/75% in testing. Most expanded thyroid clonotypes (frequency above 0.001) were also found in blood, which suggests that blood repertoires may mirror thyroid immune responses. Sample size was not statistically predetermined, and blinding of investigators to group allocation was not performed. During validation, the model predicted progression to ophthalmopathy a median of approximately 7 months ahead of onset, with around 70% sensitivity and more than 72% specificity.

Measured from the cysteine to the phenylalanine, the CDR3 is 16 residues long. Just CDR3 DNA is preserved here, 48 bases in frame from base 1. For CDR1 and CDR2, the germline V gene (reference sequence) lists LNHNV and YYDKDF. A distance of 14 bases separates the germline ends of V and J, which lose 3 bases and 3 bases respectively. Stable Graves' hyperthyroidism was defined as the absence of progression to ophthalmopathy over 18 months of follow-up. The hyperthyroidism patients were between 18 and 65 years old and newly diagnosed, with a disease duration of less than 2 months. The study excluded patients with uncontrolled infections, other autoimmune diseases, pregnancy or lactation. Diagnoses were established on the basis of clinical symptoms, serum thyroxine and TRAb, thyroid ultrasound, and orbital computed tomography. Trizol reagent was used to extract total RNA, and RNA quality was then checked on an Agilent 2100 Bioanalyzer.

As concerns this clonotype: Its recognized antigen is unknown. Per-base qualities were not stored, and no clone one base away is much larger.

This receptor was identified in a woman in her twenties or thirties with Graves' hyperthyroidism. Sequenced sample: peripheral blood or thyroid tissue (not recorded which). Recombination connected TRBV15 to TRBJ1-4; confidence is insufficient to name the D gene. The CDR3 here reads CATSSQGVGANEKLFF. The DNA sequence follows: TGTGCCACCAGCAGCCAAGGAGTCGGCGCTAATGAAAAACTGTTTTTT.